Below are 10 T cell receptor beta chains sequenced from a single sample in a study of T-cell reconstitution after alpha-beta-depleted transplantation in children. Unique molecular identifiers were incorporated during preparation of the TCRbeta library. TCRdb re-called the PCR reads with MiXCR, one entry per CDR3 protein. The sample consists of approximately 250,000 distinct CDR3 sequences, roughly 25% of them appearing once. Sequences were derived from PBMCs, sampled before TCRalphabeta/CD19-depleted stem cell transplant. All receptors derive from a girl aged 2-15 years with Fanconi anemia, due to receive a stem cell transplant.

This CDR3 is CASSLAASSDTQYF. The DNA of the CDR3 is TGCGCCAGCAGCTTGGCCGCTAGTTCAGATACGCAGTATTTT. The chain is built from TRBV5-1 and TRBJ2-3; D is unresolved. Germline CDR1 and CDR2: SGHRS and YFSETQ. This CDR3 is 14 amino acids long. V lost 0 bases, J lost 4 bases, and 9 bases lay in between.

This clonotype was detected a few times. The CDR3 nucleotides read TGTGCCAGCAGCAGCGGTAGCTTGTTCGGAGAGACCCAGTACTTC. As protein: CASSSGSLFGETQYF. V usage is TRBV28 and J usage is TRBJ2-5; TRBD2 is a possible D gene (5 bases). The CDR3 extends over 15 amino acids. Trimming removed 6 bases from V and 4 bases from J, with 18 bases in between. CDR1 MDHEN and CDR2 SYDVKM come from the germline V gene. The variable domain in full, completed from reference TRBV28 and TRBJ2-5, reads DVKVTQSSRYLVKRTGEKVFLECVQDMDHENMFWYRQDPGLGLRLIYFSYDVKMKEKGDIPEGYSVSREKKERFSLILESASTNQTSMYLCASSSGSLFGETQYFGPGTRLLVL.

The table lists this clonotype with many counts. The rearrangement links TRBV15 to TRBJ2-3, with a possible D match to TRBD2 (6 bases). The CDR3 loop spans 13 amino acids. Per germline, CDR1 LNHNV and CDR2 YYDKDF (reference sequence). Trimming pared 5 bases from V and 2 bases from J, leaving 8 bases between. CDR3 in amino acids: CATSRGITDTQYF. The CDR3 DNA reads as TGTGCCACCAGCCGGGGGATCACAGATACGCAGTATTTT.

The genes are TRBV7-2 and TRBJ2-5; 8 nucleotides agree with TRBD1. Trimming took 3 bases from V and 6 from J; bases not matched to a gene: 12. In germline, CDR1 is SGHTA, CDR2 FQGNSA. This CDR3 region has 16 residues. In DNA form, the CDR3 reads TGTGCCAGCAGCTTGCAGTTGTACAGGGGGGTCAAGACCCAGTACTTC. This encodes CASSLQLYRGVKTQYF.

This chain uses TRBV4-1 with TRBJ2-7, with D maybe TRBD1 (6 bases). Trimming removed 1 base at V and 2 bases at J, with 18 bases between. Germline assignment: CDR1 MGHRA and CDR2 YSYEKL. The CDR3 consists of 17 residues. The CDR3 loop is CASSQAPPWQGTYEQYF. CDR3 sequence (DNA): TGCGCCAGCAGCCAAGCCCCCCCTTGGCAGGGGACCTACGAGCAGTACTTC.

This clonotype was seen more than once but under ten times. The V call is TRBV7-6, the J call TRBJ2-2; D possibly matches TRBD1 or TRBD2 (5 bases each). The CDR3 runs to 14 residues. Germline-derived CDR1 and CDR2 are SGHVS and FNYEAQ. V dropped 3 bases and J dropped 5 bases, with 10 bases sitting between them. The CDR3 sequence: CASSLGRETGELFF. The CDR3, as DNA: TGTGCCAGCAGCTTGGGCAGGGAGACCGGGGAGCTGTTTTTT.

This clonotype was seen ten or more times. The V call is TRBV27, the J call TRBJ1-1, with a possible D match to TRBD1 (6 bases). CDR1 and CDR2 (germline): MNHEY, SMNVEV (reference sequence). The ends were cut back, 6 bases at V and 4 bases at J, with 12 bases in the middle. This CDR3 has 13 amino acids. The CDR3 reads CASRQGGGTEAFF. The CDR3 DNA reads TGTGCCAGCAGACAGGGAGGGGGCACTGAAGCTTTCTTT.

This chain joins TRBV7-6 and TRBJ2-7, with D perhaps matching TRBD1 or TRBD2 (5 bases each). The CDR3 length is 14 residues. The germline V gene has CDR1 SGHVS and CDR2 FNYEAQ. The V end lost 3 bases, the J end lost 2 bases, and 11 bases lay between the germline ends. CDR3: CASSLAGRPYEQYF. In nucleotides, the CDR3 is TGTGCCAGCAGCTTGGCAGGGAGACCCTACGAGCAGTACTTC.

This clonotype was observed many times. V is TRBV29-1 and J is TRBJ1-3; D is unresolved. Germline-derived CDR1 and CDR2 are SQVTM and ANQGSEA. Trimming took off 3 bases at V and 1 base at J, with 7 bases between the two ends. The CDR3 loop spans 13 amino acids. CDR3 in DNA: TGCAGCGTTGATGAGGAGTCTGGAAACACCATATATTTT. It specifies CSVDEESGNTIYF.

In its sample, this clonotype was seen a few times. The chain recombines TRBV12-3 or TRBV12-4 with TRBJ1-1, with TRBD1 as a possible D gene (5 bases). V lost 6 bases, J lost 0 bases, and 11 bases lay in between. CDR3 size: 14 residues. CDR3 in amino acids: CASSPLRVNTEAFF. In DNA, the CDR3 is TGTGCCAGCAGCCCTCTCAGGGTGAACACTGAAGCTTTCTTT.